The 25 T cell receptor beta chains below were found in one sample sequenced in a study of shared clonotypes between healthy human individuals. The table came from immunoSEQ multiplex PCR; TCRdb's copy has only in-frame clones and leaves some out. The repertoire holds some 500,000 clones, approximately 95% seen once, with about 0.068% in the top ten. The sample consisted of naive CD4+ T cells sorted from blood. This sample's subset: CD45RA+ positively selected. The receptors were sampled from a woman aged 25 to 39 in good health.

The V call is TRBV5-1, the J call TRBJ1-3; D ambiguous. The CDR3 covers 16 residues. The V gene lost 0 bases and the J gene lost 0 bases, with 10 bases spanning the gap. Germline V gene lookup returns CDR1 SGHRS and CDR2 YFSETQ. CDR3 residues: CASSLDGLGSGNTIYF. The DNA of the CDR3 is TGCGCCAGCAGCTTGGATGGCCTAGGCTCTGGAAACACCATATATTTT. Full variable domain (outside the CDR3, taken from reference TRBV5-1 and TRBJ1-3): KAGVTQTPRYLIKTRGQQVTLSCSPISGHRSVSWYQQTPGQGLQFLFEYFSETQRNKGNFPGRFSGRQFSNSRSEMNVSTLELGDSALYLCASSLDGLGSGNTIYFGEGSWLTVV.

The V gene is TRBV19, the J gene TRBJ1-4, with D possibly matching TRBD1 (5 bases). Germline CDR1 reads LNHDA; CDR2 reads SQIVND (reference sequence). Trimming cost V 4 bases and J 4 bases, with 10 bases left between them. The CDR3 sequence is 14 residues long. CDR3 region: CASSRTPSNEKLFF. In nucleotides, the CDR3 is TGTGCCAGTAGTAGGACACCGAGTAATGAAAAACTGTTTTTT.

This chain connects TRBV19 to TRBJ1-2, with D hard to call. V lost 8 bases and J 7 bases, leaving 23 bases between the germline ends. CDR1 and CDR2 (germline): LNHDA, SQIVND (reference sequence). This CDR3 region has 15 residues. CDR3 DNA: TGTGCCAGTCGCCCGCTACAGAACCCAGCGCGTGGCTACACCTTC. As protein: CASRPLQNPARGYTF.

CDR3 protein: CASSLHGPTDYGYTF. CDR3 DNA: TGTGCCAGCAGCTTACATGGCCCAACGGACTATGGCTACACCTTC. The V gene is TRBV13, the J gene TRBJ1-2; D call uncertain. Germline V CDR1 and CDR2: PRHDT, FYEKMQ (reference sequence). V dropped 2 bases and J dropped 3 bases, with 13 bases sitting between them. The CDR3 runs 15 residues.

This chain links TRBV5-1 with TRBJ1-6; D is ambiguous. Germline assignment: CDR1 SGHRS and CDR2 YFSETQ. CDR3 length: 14 residues. Deletions cut 1 base from V and 9 bases from J, with 11 bases between. The DNA of the CDR3 is TGCGCCAGCAGCTTGAGGTCTTCGGCTTCACCCCTCCACTTT. Translation gives CASSLRSSASPLHF.

Worth noting for this clone: Additional DNA sequences in this sample encode the identical CDR3. The chain employs TRBV5-6 and TRBJ2-6; maybe TRBD2 (5 bases). Germline V gene data show CDR1 as SGHDT and CDR2 as YYEEEE. V lost 0 bases and J 2 bases, leaving 6 bases between the germline ends. This CDR3 has 15 residues. DNA for the CDR3: TGTGCCAGCAGCTTGGGAGGGACTGGGGCCAACGTCCTGACTTTC. Amino acid sequence: CASSLGGTGANVLTF.

The V call is TRBV4-1, the J call TRBJ2-5; D is unclear. The DNA end is a closer match to TRBJ2-7, so the J assignment may be wrong. The CDR3 consists of 14 residues. The germline V gene encodes CDR1 MGHRA and CDR2 YSYEKL. The CDR3 region has the DNA TGCGCCAGCAGCCAACCCAGAAAATCCTACGAGCAGTACTTC. Translation: CASSQPRKSYEQYF.

In its sample, this clone was seen once. The CDR3 region is CASSPPGTSNAYEQYF. For the CDR3, the DNA is TGTGCCAGCAGTCCCCCAGGGACTAGCAACGCCTACGAGCAGTACTTC. This chain links TRBV28 with TRBJ2-7, with TRBD2 matching 9 bases. The CDR3 sequence is 16 residues long. V lost 5 bases and J lost 2; bases outside the gene matches: 10. Germline CDR1 MDHEN, CDR2 SYDVKM.

Worth noting for this clone: The same CDR3 is also encoded by other DNA sequences in this sample. This chain uses TRBV18 with TRBJ2-6; D remains unclear. The CDR3 totals 13 residues. Germline V gene lookup returns CDR1 KGHSH and CDR2 LQKENI. V lost 2 bases to trimming and J lost 2 bases, with 1 base between them. The CDR3 here is CASSPTGANVLTF. CDR3 nucleotide sequence: TGTGCCAGCTCACCAACTGGGGCCAACGTCCTGACTTTC.

The CDR3 loop reads CASKSPGSHTEAFF. The CDR3 bases are TGTGCCAGCAAGTCGCCCGGGAGCCACACTGAAGCTTTCTTT. The chain links TRBV28 to TRBJ1-1; D unresolved. There are 14 residues in the CDR3. Trimming cost V 7 bases and J 3 bases, with 15 bases left between them. CDR1 is MDHEN, CDR2 SYDVKM, per germline.

J is TRBJ2-5 and V is TRBV10-2, with 10 bases matching TRBD2. This CDR3 is 15 amino acids long. Germline CDR1 is WSHSY and CDR2 is SAAADI. The junction had 13 bases not matched to a gene; V was cut back by 3 bases and J by 12 bases. The CDR3 sequence: CASSDPLSGRAFKYF. In DNA, the CDR3 is TGCGCCAGCAGTGACCCTCTAAGCGGGAGGGCCTTCAAGTACTTC.

The chain employs TRBV5-3 and TRBJ2-3; no clear D. TRBV5-3 is identified as an open reading frame with a role that is uncertain. There are 13 residues in the CDR3. Trimming pared 0 bases from V and 6 bases from J, leaving 8 bases between. CDR3: CARSLVPLDTQYF. The CDR3 DNA reads as TGTGCCAGAAGCTTGGTTCCGCTTGATACGCAGTATTTT.

CDR3 DNA sequence: TGTGCCAGCAGCCCGAACCGGGGCGAGCAGTACTTC. This encodes CASSPNRGEQYF. The chain has TRBV14 and TRBJ2-7; tentatively, D is TRBD2 (5 bases). CDR3 length equals 12 residues. Between the trimmed V and J ends, which lost 4 bases and 6 bases, there was a span of 10 bases. CDR1 and CDR2 from the germline V gene are SGHDN and FVKESK.

The chain couples TRBV7-9 to TRBJ2-7; 7 positions agree with TRBD1. Germline lookup yields CDR1 SEHNR and CDR2 FQNEAQ (reference sequence). This CDR3 has 14 amino acids. The J segment lost 1 base and the V segment lost 3 bases, leaving 3 bases of the junction unmatched. The CDR3: CASSFQGESYEQYF. The CDR3 DNA reads as TGTGCCAGCAGCTTTCAGGGGGAATCCTACGAGCAGTACTTC.

The V gene is TRBV27, the J gene TRBJ2-5; TRBD2 matches 10 bases. V was pared by 4 bases and J by 2 bases, with 4 bases of the junction left unmatched. Germline V gives CDR1 MNHEY, CDR2 SMNVEV (reference sequence). There are 15 residues in the CDR3. The CDR3 sequence is CASSSTSGWQETQYF. As DNA, the CDR3 is TGTGCCAGCAGTTCGACTAGCGGGTGGCAAGAGACCCAGTACTTC.

The CDR3 bases are TGTGCCAGCAGTTACGAGGGGGCTGGTCAGCCCCAGCATTTT. Translated, it gives CASSYEGAGQPQHF. This sequence joins TRBV6-5 and TRBJ1-5; 7 bases are shared with TRBD1. In germline, CDR1 is MNHEY, CDR2 SVGAGI. The CDR3 totals 14 residues. Germline trimming cut 2 bases from V and 6 bases from J; bases unmatched to any gene: 4.

The genes are TRBV4-1 and TRBJ2-1, with TRBD2 matching over 10 bases. The CDR3 loop spans 17 amino acids. CDR1 and CDR2 (germline): MGHRA, YSYEKL. With V trimmed by 1 base and J by 8 bases, 11 bases remained unmatched. This CDR3 is CASSQVPPSGSLYEQFF. DNA of the CDR3: TGCGCCAGCAGCCAAGTACCGCCTAGCGGGAGCCTCTATGAGCAGTTCTTC.

This clone was counted only a few times. The CDR3, as DNA: TGTGCCTGGAGTTTTTCCGGGACAGGGGCAGAACAGCCCCAGCATTTT. Translated, it gives CAWSFSGTGAEQPQHF. V and J are TRBV30 and TRBJ1-5, with 10 bases aligning to TRBD1. V shed 2 bases, J shed 7 bases, and the junction held 11 bases outside the gene matches. Looked up from germline, CDR1 is GTSNPN and CDR2 is SVGIG (reference sequence). The CDR3 is made up of 16 amino acids.

This clone was recorded a few times. Within the sample, other DNA sequences also encode this same CDR3. The chain combines TRBV18 with TRBJ2-3, with 11 bases identical to TRBD2. This CDR3 is built from 15 residues. Per the germline V gene, CDR1 is KGHSH and CDR2 is LQKENI. With V trimmed by 3 bases and J by 2 bases, 1 base remained unmatched. The chain's CDR3 is CASSPGLADTDTQYF. CDR3 DNA: TGTGCCAGCTCACCGGGACTAGCGGACACAGATACGCAGTATTTT.

This chain joins TRBV7-3 and TRBJ1-1; no firm D call. Deletions cut 0 bases from V and 0 bases from J, with 11 bases between. Germline lookup yields CDR1 SGHTA and CDR2 FQGTGA. The CDR3 loop spans 16 amino acids. CDR3 region: CASSLTSGLMNTEAFF. The CDR3, as DNA: TGTGCCAGCAGCTTAACGTCCGGGTTAATGAACACTGAAGCTTTCTTT.

This clone has a single count. The rearrangement links TRBV2 to TRBJ1-5, with 11 nucleotides matching TRBD1. The CDR3 loop spans 19 amino acids. Germline trimming cut 2 bases from V and 6 bases from J; bases unmatched to any gene: 15. Germline lookup yields CDR1 SNHLY and CDR2 FYNNEI. The CDR3 DNA reads as TGTGCCAGCAGTGAAAACGCAAGTCCGGGACAGGGGGGAGGTCAGCCCCAGCATTTT. Its translation is CASSENASPGQGGGQPQHF.

The chain is built from TRBV6-4 and TRBJ2-3, with D perhaps TRBD1 (6 bases). The V gene lost 5 bases and the J gene lost 3 bases, with 9 bases spanning the gap. This CDR3 is built from 13 residues. CDR1 and CDR2 from the germline V gene are MRHNA and SNTAGT. Here the CDR3 DNA reads TGTGCCAGCAGTCCAACAGGGACAGATACGCAGTATTTT. Protein: CASSPTGTDTQYF.

For this clone: Other nucleotide sequences in the sample specify the same CDR3. The chain carries TRBV28 and TRBJ2-1; D gene ambiguous. Trimming shortened V by 5 bases and J by 7 bases, and 3 bases separated the two germline ends. This CDR3 is built from 10 residues. Germline CDR1 MDHEN, CDR2 SYDVKM. The CDR3 DNA sequence: TGTGCCAGCAGTGGGAATGAGCAGTTCTTC. Protein: CASSGNEQFF.

The chain employs TRBV7-9 and TRBJ2-5; 7 nucleotides match TRBD1. Matching the DNA end better, TRBJ2-7 makes the J call doubtful. The CDR3 consists of 15 residues. CDR1 is SEHNR, CDR2 FQNEAQ, per germline (reference sequence). The CDR3 sequence: CASSSYRGLVYEQYF. The DNA for the CDR3 is TGTGCCAGCAGCTCCTACAGGGGCCTAGTCTACGAGCAGTACTTC.

This chain joins TRBV10-2 and TRBJ2-7; the match to TRBD2 covers 12 bases. This CDR3 comprises 14 residues. Germline loops: CDR1 WSHSY, CDR2 SAAADI. V was pared by 6 bases and J by 5 bases, with 5 bases of the junction left unmatched. The CDR3 nucleotides read TGCGCCAGCAGATCTAGCGGGAGGGGAGACGAGCAGTACTTC. Amino acid sequence: CASRSSGRGDEQYF.